The sequence of this T cell receptor beta chain was determined in a study of cytomegalovirus exposure and HLA in healthy donors. Study-wide findings and caveats: Later analysis demonstrated an association between a missense DCLRE1C variant and TCR beta V- and J-gene trimming.

In the case of this clone: Its antigen is as yet unknown.

This CDR3 is built from 14 residues. Looked up from germline, CDR1 is SNHLY and CDR2 is FYNNEI. The V and J ends lost 9 bases and 4 bases respectively, with 18 bases between them. Primers: 60 Vbeta forward and 13 Jbeta reverse. Authors' analysis steps: The count from a later analysis was roughly 80 million unique TCR beta chains, roughly 11 million of them shared. The method was immunoSEQ multiplex PCR; TCRdb's version includes in-frame clones alone and lacks a portion of them. Clone size and V and J calls were adopted from that table, with D and trimming inferred from the DNA. The table lists about 180,000 clones, approximately 80% of them singletons, with around 1.6% in the top ten.

The V and J genes are TRBV2 and TRBJ1-1; a possible D gene is TRBD1 (6 bases). Sample: PBMCs. The sequence derives from a man younger than 30 in good health and CMV-seronegative. CDR3 sequence (DNA): TGTGCCAGTCTAGGCACAGGGCGTAGCACTGAAGCTTTCTTT. Translated, it gives CASLGTGRSTEAFF.